This record concerns one T cell receptor (beta chain) sequence. J lost 4 bases, V lost 2 bases, and 9 bases had no gene match. Germline V lookup: CDR1 MNHEY, CDR2 SVGAGI. This CDR3 spans 17 amino acids. The data belong to a study of patients and donors after allogeneic stem cell transplantation. Each CDR3 protein gets one entry after TCRdb re-called the RT-PCR reads with MiXCR. Among fewer than 60,000 distinct CDR3 sequences listed, 13% were seen once. The receptor's source is a human donor who was either an allogeneic HSCT recipient or a stem cell or donor lymphocyte infusion donor (not recorded which). It is not recorded whose cells these are; they may come from a transplant donor. Sequenced: blood, either unsorted or a sorted T cell fraction (not recorded which). The gene calls are TRBV6-5 and TRBJ1-2; TRBD1 matches at 11 bases. The CDR3 is CASSYLQAGQGVYGYTF. CDR3 bases: TGTGCCAGCAGTTACCTGCAGGCGGGACAGGGGGTCTATGGCTACACCTTC.